This TCR beta chain was sequenced for a study of blood T cells in healthy people across ages. Broader study findings: Leaving the PBMCs unsorted stopped any conclusive comparison of naive versus antigen-experienced cells.

About this clonotype: Its target is unknown.

Using a J-beta primer mix together with a sample-barcoded 5' primer, a second PCR was run for about 7 to 12 cycles. MiXCR was run by TCRdb on the 5' RACE reads, yielding one entry per CDR3 protein. The sample holds 600,000 or so distinct CDR3 sequences, roughly 43% seen once. This TCR was sampled from an elderly man in good health. The source material was blood.

The CDR3 DNA reads TGCAGTGCTAGAGTACGCAGGGGGCCCAACGAGCAGTACTTC. Amino acid sequence: CSARVRRGPNEQYF. V is TRBV20-1 and J is TRBJ2-5, with TRBD1 matching over 8 bases. TRBJ2-7 matches the DNA end more closely, so the J call is doubtful. This CDR3 is built from 14 residues. The germline V gene encodes CDR1 DFQATT and CDR2 SNEGSKA (reference sequence).